A single sample gave rise to the 3 T cell receptor beta chains below, sequenced in a study of blood T cell repertoires in COVID-19. Assay used: immunoSEQ multiplex PCR; TCRdb lists only in-frame clones, some missing. The sample contains hundreds of thousands of clones, around nine tenths of which appear only once. Sequencing was performed on peripheral blood. These receptors originate from a woman in her thirties or forties who had recovered from COVID-19.

This chain uses TRBV24-1 with TRBJ1-6; the match to TRBD1 covers 7 bases. Germline V lookup: CDR1 KGHDR, CDR2 SFDVKD. Losses at the gene ends were 4 bases for V and 7 bases for J; bases not matched to a gene: 9. The CDR3 is 16 amino acids. The CDR3 spells CATSDPSEGQNSPLHF. CDR3 in DNA: TGTGCCACCAGTGACCCCTCCGAGGGACAGAATTCACCCCTCCACTTT.

The chain has TRBV6-2 or TRBV6-3 and TRBJ2-5; D unclear. The CDR3 is 12 residues long. V lost 3 bases and J 4 bases, leaving 6 bases between the germline ends. CDR1 and CDR2 (germline): MNHEY, SVGEGT. The CDR3 is CASSYGGETQYF. The CDR3 DNA sequence: TGTGCCAGCAGTTATGGCGGAGAGACCCAGTACTTC.

The chain combines TRBV27 with TRBJ1-1, with a tentative D call TRBD1 (6 bases). V lost 3 bases and J 8 bases, leaving 19 bases between the germline ends. CDR1 MNHEY and CDR2 SMNVEV come from the germline V gene (reference sequence). The CDR3 length is 15 residues. CDR3 region: CASSFEAGTSGEAFF. DNA of the CDR3: TGTGCCAGCAGTTTCGAAGCCGGGACAAGCGGCGAAGCTTTCTTT.